These T cell receptor beta chains were read from a single sample in a study of T-cell reconstitution after alpha-beta-depleted transplantation in children. TCRdb called the PCR reads again in MiXCR, with one record for every CDR3 protein. The sample shows over 400,000 distinct CDR3 sequences, roughly 43% of them seen only once. Sequencing was performed on PBMCs, taken before TCRalphabeta/CD19-depleted stem cell transplant. All receptors derive from a girl aged 2-10 years with aplastic anemia, due to receive a stem cell transplant. The CDR3 runs from the conserved cysteine through the conserved F or W. A D gene is named only where the DNA matches it firmly. Part of the rows lack a size; the others show once, few, many or a class for expanded clones.

>-|TRBV7-2|TRBJ2-7|-
CASRTGTYEQYF
TGTGCCAGCAGAACCGGAACCTACGAGCAGTACTTC
>-|TRBV14|TRBJ2-7|-
CASSPGLVEQYF
TGTGCCAGCAGCCCTGGGCTAGTCGAGCAGTACTTC
>-|TRBV5-1|TRBJ2-7|many
CASSLVAGNYEQYF
TGCGCCAGCAGCTTGGTGGCAGGGAACTACGAGCAGTACTTC
>-|TRBV18|TRBJ2-1|many
CASSTSSGAPKNYNEQFF
TGTGCCAGCTCGACCTCTTCGGGGGCTCCCAAAAACTACAATGAGCAGTTCTTC
>-|TRBV12-3/TRBV12-4|TRBJ2-7|few
CASSLTRNEQYF
TGTGCCAGCAGTTTAACGCGGAACGAGCAGTACTTC
>TRBD2|TRBV11-1|TRBJ2-1|-
CASSFTRGGNNEQFF
TGTGCCAGCAGCTTCACGCGGGGGGGTAACAATGAGCAGTTCTTC
>TRBD1|TRBV7-9|TRBJ2-6|-
CASSLGQGFTGANVLTF
TGTGCCAGCAGCTTAGGACAGGGTTTTACTGGGGCCAACGTCCTGACTTTC
>-|TRBV20-1|TRBJ1-2|-
CSARGVGENTF
TGCAGTGCTAGAGGGGTGGGGGAAAACACCTTC
>TRBD1|TRBV10-3|TRBJ2-7|once
CAISQEPRTGTYEQYF
TGTGCCATCAGTCAAGAGCCGAGGACAGGAACCTACGAGCAGTACTTC
>-|TRBV6-2/TRBV6-3|TRBJ2-1|many
CASSYRGGTGNNEQFF
TGTGCCAGCAGTTACAGAGGGGGAACAGGGAACAATGAGCAGTTCTTC
>-|TRBV20-1|TRBJ2-7|few
CSARALLLSYEQYF
TGCAGTGCTAGAGCCCTTTTGCTCTCCTACGAGCAGTACTTC
>-|TRBV15|TRBJ1-3|-
CATSRDLGLGNTIYF
TGTGCCACCAGCAGAGATCTAGGGCTGGGGAACACCATATATTTT
>-|TRBV7-2|TRBJ2-3|-
CASSFNGGAADTQYF
TGTGCCAGCAGCTTTAATGGGGGGGCAGCAGATACGCAGTATTTT
>TRBD1|TRBV5-8|TRBJ2-1|-
CASSGGLDRGTEQFF
TGTGCCAGCAGCGGGGGACTGGACAGGGGTACTGAGCAGTTCTTC
>TRBD1|TRBV6-5|TRBJ1-4|few
CASSYGTGTTNEKLFF
TGTGCCAGCAGTTATGGGACAGGGACAACTAATGAAAAACTGTTTTTT
>TRBD2|TRBV6-1|TRBJ2-3|few
CASSELAGGPDTQYF
TGTGCCAGCAGTGAACTAGCGGGAGGGCCAGATACGCAGTATTTT
>-|TRBV18|TRBJ2-7|-
CASSPSRWDRREQYF
TGTGCCAGCTCACCGTCGCGATGGGACCGGCGGGAGCAGTACTTC
>-|TRBV2|TRBJ2-1|few
CASSEEGSYNEQFF
TGTGCCAGCAGCGAGGAGGGATCCTACAATGAGCAGTTCTTC
>-|TRBV5-1|TRBJ1-1|-
CASNGDVEAFF
TGCGCCTCCAACGGGGACGTAGAAGCTTTCTTT
>TRBD2|TRBV12-3/TRBV12-4|TRBJ2-1|-
CATTAGGIYNEQFF
TGTGCCACCACAGCGGGGGGGATCTACAATGAGCAGTTCTTC
>TRBD2|TRBV5-5|TRBJ2-1|-
CASSLELAGGPEQFF
TGTGCCAGCAGCCTCGAACTAGCGGGGGGGCCTGAGCAGTTCTTC
>-|TRBV19|TRBJ2-5|-
CASSIEGGRPETQYF
TGTGCCAGTAGTATAGAAGGGGGGCGCCCCGAGACCCAGTACTTC
>-|TRBV7-2|TRBJ1-5|-
CASSPGASNNQPQHF
TGTGCCAGCAGCCCAGGGGCCAGTAACAATCAGCCCCAGCATTTT